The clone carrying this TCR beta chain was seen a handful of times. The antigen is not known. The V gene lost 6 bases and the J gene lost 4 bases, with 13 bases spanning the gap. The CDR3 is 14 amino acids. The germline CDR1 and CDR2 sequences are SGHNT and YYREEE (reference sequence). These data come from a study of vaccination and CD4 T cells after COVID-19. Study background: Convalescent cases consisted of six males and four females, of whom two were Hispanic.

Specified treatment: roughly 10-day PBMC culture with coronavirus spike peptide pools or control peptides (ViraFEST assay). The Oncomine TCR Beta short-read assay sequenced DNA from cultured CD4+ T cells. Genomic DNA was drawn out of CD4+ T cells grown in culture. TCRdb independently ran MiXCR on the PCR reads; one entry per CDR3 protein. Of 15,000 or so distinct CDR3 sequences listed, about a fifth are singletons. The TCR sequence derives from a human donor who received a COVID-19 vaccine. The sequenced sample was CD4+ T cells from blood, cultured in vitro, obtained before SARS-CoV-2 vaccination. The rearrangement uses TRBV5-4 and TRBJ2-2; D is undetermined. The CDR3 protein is CASNKGFGTGELFF. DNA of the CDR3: TGTGCCAGCAACAAGGGTTTTGGCACCGGGGAGCTGTTTTTT.